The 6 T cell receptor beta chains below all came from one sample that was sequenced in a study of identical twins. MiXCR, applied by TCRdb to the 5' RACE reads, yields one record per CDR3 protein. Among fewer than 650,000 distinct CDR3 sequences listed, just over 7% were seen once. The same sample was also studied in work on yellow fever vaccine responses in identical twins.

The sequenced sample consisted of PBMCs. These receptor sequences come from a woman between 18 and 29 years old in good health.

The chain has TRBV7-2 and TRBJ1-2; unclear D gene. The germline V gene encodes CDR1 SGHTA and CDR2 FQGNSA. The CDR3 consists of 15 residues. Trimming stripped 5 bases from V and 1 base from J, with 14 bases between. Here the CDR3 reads CASSGTSDGNYGYTF. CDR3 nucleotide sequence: TGTGCCAGCAGCGGAACCTCGGACGGTAACTATGGCTACACCTTC. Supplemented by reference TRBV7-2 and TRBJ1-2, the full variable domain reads GAGVSQSPSNKVTEKGKDVELRCDPISGHTALYWYRQSLGQGLEFLIYFQGNSAPDKSGLPSDRFSAERTGGSVSTLTIQRTQQEDSAVYLCASSGTSDGNYGYTFGSGTRLTVV.

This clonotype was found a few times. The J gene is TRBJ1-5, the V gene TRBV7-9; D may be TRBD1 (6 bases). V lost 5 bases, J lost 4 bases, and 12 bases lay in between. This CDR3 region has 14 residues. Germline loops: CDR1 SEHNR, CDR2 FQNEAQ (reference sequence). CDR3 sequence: CASSPGHLNQPQHF. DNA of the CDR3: TGTGCCAGCAGCCCGGGACACCTGAATCAGCCCCAGCATTTT.

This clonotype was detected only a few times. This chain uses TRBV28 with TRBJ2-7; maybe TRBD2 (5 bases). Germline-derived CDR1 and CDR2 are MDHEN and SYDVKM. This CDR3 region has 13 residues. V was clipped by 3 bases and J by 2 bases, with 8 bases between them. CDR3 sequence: CASSLAGTYEQYV. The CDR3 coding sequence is TGTGCCAGCAGTTTGGCGGGTACCTACGAGCAGTACGTC.

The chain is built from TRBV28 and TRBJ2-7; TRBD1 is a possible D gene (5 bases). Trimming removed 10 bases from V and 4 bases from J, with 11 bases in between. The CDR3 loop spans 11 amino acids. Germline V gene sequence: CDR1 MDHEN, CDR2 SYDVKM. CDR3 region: CATTDSYEQYV. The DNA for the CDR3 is TGTGCCACCACAGACAGTTACGAGCAGTACGTC.

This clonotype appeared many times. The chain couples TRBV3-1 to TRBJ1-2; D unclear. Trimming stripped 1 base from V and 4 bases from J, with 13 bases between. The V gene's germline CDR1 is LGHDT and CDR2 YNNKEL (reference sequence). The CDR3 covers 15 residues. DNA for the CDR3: TGTGCCAGCAGCCAAGTGTTAACAGCCTCCTATGGCTACACCTTC. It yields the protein CASSQVLTASYGYTF.

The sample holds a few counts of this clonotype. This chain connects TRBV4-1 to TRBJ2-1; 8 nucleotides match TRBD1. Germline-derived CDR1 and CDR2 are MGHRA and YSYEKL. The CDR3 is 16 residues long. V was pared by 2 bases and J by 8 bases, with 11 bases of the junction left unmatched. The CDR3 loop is CASSQPGTGQLDEQFF. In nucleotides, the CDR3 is TGCGCCAGCAGCCAACCAGGGACAGGCCAGTTGGATGAGCAGTTCTTC.